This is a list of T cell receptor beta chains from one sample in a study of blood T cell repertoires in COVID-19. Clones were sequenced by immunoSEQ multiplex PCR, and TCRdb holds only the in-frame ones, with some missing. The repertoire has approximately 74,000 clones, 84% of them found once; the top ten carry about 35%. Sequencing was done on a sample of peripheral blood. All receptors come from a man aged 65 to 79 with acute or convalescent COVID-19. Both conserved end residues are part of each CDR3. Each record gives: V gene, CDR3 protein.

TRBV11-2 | CASSLQRGGNNEQFF
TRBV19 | CASSPETGNTIYF
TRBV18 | CASSPLGTGEDEQYF
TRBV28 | CASRQLAGTVNTEAFF
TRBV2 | CASSGGTEAFF
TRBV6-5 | CASSDRGQLNTEAFF
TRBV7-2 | CASSTPTSGYEQYF
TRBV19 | CASSKGQGANGGELFF
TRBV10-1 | CASSEGGASDTQYF
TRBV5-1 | CASSATGTSYGYTF
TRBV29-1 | CSGSTPGLVKETQYF
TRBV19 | CASSLGGISYGYTF
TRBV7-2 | CASSRDSNTGELFF
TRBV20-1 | CSAASVDEQFF
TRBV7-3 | CASSLRRGIDGYTF
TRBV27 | CASSLGEGGRGGYTF
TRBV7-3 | CASSLTASSYNEQFF
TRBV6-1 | CASSEEGRGRQSNYGYTF
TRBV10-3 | CAIRREGMNNEQFF
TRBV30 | CAWSPGVETQYF
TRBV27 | CASTNAGREAGEQFF
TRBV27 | CASARGGGGGYTF
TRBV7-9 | CASSFGAGGSQETQYF
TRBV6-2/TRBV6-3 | CASSASWTEIETQYF
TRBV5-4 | CASSLDLSGLSTGELFF
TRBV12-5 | CASGVTGATEAFF
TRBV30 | CAWSDGQGALNEQFF
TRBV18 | CASSPDRVKQYF
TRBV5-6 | CASSLLGGLAGEYEQYF
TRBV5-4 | CASSPGGDRAGGYTF
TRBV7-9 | CASSSLAGGVYEQYF
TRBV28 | CASSFPGTSGVEQFF
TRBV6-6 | CASSRGGMGLAVPYEQYF
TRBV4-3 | CASSQAPGWGNQPQHF
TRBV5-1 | CASSLGLQRGTGELFF
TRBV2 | CASSELLSSYGYTF
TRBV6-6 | CASSSGTRGYEQYF
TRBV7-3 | CASTTSYTDTQYF
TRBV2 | CASSEVLGSGSGEQFF
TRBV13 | CASSLRTGIKLFF
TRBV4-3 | CASSQDLNEKLFF
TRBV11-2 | CASSLYSPGQGAFCTF
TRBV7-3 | CASSLTGSYNEQFF
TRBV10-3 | CAIMVAGDNEQFF